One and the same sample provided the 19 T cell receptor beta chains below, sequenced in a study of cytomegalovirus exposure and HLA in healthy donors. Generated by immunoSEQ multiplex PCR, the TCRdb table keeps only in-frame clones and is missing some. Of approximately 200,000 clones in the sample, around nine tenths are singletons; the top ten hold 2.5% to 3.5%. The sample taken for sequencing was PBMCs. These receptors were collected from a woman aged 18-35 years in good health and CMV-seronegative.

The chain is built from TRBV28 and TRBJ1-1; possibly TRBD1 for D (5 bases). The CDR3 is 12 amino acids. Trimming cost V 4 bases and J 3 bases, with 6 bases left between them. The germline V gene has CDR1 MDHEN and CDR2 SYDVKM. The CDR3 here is CASSSGDTEAFF. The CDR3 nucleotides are TGTGCCAGCAGTTCGGGGGACACTGAAGCTTTCTTT.

Here the CDR3 DNA reads TGTGCCAGCAGCTCGAGGACTAGCGGGTATAACAATGAGCAGTTCTTC. Its protein is CASSSRTSGYNNEQFF. The rearrangement uses TRBV11-2 and TRBJ2-1; 11 nucleotides line up with TRBD2. There are 16 residues in the CDR3. CDR1 and CDR2 from the germline V gene are SGHAT and FQNNGV. V lost 4 bases to trimming and J lost 5 bases; unmatched junction nucleotides: 7.

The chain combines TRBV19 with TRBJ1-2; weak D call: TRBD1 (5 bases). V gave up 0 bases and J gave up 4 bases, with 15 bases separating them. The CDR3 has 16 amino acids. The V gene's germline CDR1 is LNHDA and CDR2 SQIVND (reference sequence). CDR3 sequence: CASSIDLLDSSYGYTF. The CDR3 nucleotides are TGTGCCAGTAGTATAGATCTACTCGACAGTTCCTATGGCTACACCTTC. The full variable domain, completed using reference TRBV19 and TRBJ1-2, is DGGITQSPKYLFRKEGQNVTLSCEQNLNHDAMYWYRQDPGQGLRLIYYSQIVNDFQKGDIAEGYSVSREKKESFPLTVTSAQKNPTAFYLCASSIDLLDSSYGYTFGSGTRLTVV.

The CDR3 here is CASSFYNREETQYF. The DNA of the CDR3 is TGTGCCAGCAGTTTCTACAACAGGGAAGAGACCCAGTACTTC. This chain connects TRBV27 to TRBJ2-5; D is perhaps TRBD1 (6 bases). V was trimmed by 3 bases and J by 3 bases, leaving 11 bases between them. The CDR3 runs to 14 residues. Germline V lookup: CDR1 MNHEY, CDR2 SMNVEV (reference sequence).

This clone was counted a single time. The CDR3 DNA reads as TGCACCAGCAGCCAAGATCGGACTAGTCATGGTTTGAGGACACTTGAAAATGAGCAGTTCTTC. This sequence encodes CTSSQDRTSHGLRTLENEQFF. The V gene is TRBV1, the J gene TRBJ2-1; TRBD2 is the table's D call, not checked against the DNA. TRBV1 is a pseudogene locus. The CDR3 runs 21 residues.

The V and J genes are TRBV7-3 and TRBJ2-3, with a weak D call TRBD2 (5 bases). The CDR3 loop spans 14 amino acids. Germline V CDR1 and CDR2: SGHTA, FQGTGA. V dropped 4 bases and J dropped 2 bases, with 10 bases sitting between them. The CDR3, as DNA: TGTGCCAGCAGCTCCGGGATGGTCACAGATACGCAGTATTTT. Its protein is CASSSGMVTDTQYF.

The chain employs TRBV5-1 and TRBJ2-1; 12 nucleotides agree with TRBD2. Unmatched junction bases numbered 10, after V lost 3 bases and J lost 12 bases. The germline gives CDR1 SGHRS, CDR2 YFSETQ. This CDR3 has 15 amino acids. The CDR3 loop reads CASSSGLAGNEAQFF. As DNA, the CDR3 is TGCGCCAGCAGCTCAGGACTAGCGGGAAACGAAGCGCAGTTCTTC.

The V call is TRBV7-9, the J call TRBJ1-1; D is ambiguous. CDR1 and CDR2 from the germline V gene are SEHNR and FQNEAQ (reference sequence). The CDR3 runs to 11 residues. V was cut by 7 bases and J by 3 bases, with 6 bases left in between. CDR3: CASTRDTEAFF. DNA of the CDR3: TGTGCCAGCACCCGGGACACTGAAGCTTTCTTT.

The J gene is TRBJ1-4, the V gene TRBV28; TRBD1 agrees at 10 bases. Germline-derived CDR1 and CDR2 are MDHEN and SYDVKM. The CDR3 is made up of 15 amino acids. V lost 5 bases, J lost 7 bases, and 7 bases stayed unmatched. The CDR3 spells CASSVPGQGSEKLFF. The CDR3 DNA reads TGTGCCAGCAGTGTCCCGGGACAGGGGAGTGAAAAACTGTTTTTT.

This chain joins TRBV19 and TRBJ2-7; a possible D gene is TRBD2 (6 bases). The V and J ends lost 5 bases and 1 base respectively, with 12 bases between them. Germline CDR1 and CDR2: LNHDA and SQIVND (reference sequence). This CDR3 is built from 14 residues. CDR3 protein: CASSGRSRSYEQYF. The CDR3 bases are TGTGCCAGTAGTGGGAGGTCGCGGTCCTACGAGCAGTACTTC.

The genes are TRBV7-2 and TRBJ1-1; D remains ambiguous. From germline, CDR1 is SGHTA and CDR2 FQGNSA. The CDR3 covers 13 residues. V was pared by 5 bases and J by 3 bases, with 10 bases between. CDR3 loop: CASSPPGDTEAFF. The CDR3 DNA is TGTGCCAGCAGCCCACCCGGGGACACTGAAGCTTTCTTT.

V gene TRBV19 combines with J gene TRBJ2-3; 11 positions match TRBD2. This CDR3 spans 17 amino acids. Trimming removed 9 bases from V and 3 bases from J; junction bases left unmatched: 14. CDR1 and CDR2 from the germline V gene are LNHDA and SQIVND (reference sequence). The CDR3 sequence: CASNRPLPSGGTDTQYF. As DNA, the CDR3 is TGTGCCAGCAATCGACCCCTTCCTAGCGGGGGGACAGATACGCAGTATTTT.

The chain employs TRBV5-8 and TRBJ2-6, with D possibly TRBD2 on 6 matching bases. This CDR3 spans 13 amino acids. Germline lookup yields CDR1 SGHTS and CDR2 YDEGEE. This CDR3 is CVGWGAGANVLTF. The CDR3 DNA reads TGTGTTGGATGGGGGGCTGGGGCCAACGTCCTGACTTTC. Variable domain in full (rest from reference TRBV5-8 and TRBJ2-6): EAGVTQSPTHLIKTRGQQATLRCSPISGHTSVYWYQQALGLGLQFLLWYDEGEERNRGNFPPRFSGRQFPNYSSELNVNALELEDSALYLCVGWGAGANVLTFGAGSRLTVL.

The CDR3 protein is CTPSVAQYF. CDR3 nucleotide sequence: TGCACCCCCAGCGTGGCCCAGTACTTC. The chain links TRBV1 to TRBJ2-5; the table's D gene call, TRBD2, was not cross checked with the DNA. TRBV1 is designated a pseudogene. The CDR3 is made up of 9 amino acids.

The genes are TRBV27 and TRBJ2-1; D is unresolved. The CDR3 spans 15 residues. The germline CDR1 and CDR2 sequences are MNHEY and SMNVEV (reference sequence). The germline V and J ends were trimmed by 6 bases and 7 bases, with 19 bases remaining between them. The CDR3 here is CASRSPQRVGNEQFF. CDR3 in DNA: TGTGCCAGCAGGTCTCCGCAGCGAGTGGGTAATGAGCAGTTCTTC.

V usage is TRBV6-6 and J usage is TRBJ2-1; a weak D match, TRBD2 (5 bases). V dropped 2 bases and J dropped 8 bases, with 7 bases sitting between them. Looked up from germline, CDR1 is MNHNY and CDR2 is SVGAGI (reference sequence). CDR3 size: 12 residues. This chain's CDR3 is CASSYRDYEQFF. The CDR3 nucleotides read TGTGCCAGCAGTTACCGGGATTATGAGCAGTTCTTC.

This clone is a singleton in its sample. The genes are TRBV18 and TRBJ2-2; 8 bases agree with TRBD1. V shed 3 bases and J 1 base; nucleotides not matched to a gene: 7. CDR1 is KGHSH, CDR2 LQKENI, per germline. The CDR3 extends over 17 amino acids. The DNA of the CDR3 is TGTGCCAGCTCACCGTGGCAGGGGGCAATGAACACCGGGGAGCTGTTTTTT. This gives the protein CASSPWQGAMNTGELFF.

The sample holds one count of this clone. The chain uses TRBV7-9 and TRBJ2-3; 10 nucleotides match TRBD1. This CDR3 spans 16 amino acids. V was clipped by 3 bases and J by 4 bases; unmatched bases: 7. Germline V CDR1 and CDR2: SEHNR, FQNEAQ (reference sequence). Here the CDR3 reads CASSFMTGGSSDTQYF. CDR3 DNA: TGTGCCAGCAGCTTTATGACAGGGGGCAGTTCAGATACGCAGTATTTT.

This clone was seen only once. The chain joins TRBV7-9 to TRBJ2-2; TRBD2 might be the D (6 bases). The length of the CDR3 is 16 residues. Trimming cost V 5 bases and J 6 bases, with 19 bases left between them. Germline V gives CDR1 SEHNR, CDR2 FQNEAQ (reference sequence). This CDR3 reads CASSPTGVKGAGELFF. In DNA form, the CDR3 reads TGTGCCAGCAGCCCCACGGGGGTAAAAGGGGCCGGGGAGCTGTTTTTT.